The clone carrying this T cell receptor (beta chain) was counted a single time. The sample is drawn from a study of T cell changes during pregnancy in multiple sclerosis. Repertoires were generated with immunoSEQ multiplex PCR, while TCRdb's copy carries only in-frame clones and drops some. The data contain tens of thousands of clones, 90% of them singletons. The TCR comes from a female donor with multiple sclerosis, enrolled in a pregnancy study. The sequencing used CD4+ T cells from peripheral blood mononuclear cells, collected in the first trimester of pregnancy.

The CDR3 spells CASSPGGKRNQPQHF. The CDR3 nucleotides read TGTGCCAGCAGTCCAGGGGGTAAAAGGAATCAGCCCCAGCATTTT. This chain uses TRBV6-1 with TRBJ1-5; 7 bases are shared with TRBD1. V trimming: 5 bases; J trimming: 4 bases; junction bases outside the gene matches: 8. CDR3 length: 15 residues. Germline V gene data show CDR1 as MNHNS and CDR2 as SASEGT.